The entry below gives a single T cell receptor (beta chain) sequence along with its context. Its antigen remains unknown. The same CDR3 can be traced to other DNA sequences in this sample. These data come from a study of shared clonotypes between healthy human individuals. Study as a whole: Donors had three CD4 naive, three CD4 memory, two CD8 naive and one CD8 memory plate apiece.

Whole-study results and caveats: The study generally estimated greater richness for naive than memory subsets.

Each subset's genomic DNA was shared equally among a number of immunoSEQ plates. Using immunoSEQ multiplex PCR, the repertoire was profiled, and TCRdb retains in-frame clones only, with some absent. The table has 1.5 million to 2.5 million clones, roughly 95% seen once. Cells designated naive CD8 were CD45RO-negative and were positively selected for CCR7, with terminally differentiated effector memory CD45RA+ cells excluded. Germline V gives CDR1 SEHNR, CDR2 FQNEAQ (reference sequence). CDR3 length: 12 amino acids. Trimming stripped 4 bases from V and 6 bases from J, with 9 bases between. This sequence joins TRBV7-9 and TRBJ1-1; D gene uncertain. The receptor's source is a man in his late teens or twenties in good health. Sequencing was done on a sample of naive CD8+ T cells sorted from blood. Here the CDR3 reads CASSYTGAEAFF. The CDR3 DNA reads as TGTGCCAGCAGCTACACCGGGGCTGAAGCTTTCTTT.